Following are 16 T cell receptor beta chains from one sample sequenced in a study of T cells after yellow fever vaccination. Each CDR3 protein gets one entry after TCRdb re-called the 5' RACE reads with MiXCR. The sample includes around 13,000 distinct CDR3 sequences, 4.9% seen only once; the top ten take 51%. The starting material was PBMCs, either bulk or a sorted T-cell subset (CD4+, CD8+, memory, or dextramer-sorted; not recorded which), obtained 45 days after the yellow fever booster vaccination. Receptors originate from a man aged 30 to 45 who received the YFV17D yellow fever vaccine.

This clonotype was counted at least ten times. The rearrangement links TRBV28 to TRBJ2-1, with 10 bases lining up with TRBD2. Unmatched junction bases numbered 5, after V lost 2 bases and J lost 7 bases. CDR3 length: 15 residues. Per the germline V gene, CDR1 is MDHEN and CDR2 is SYDVKM. The CDR3 loop reads CASSLITSGNNEQFF. The CDR3 DNA reads TGTGCCAGCAGTTTAATAACTAGCGGGAATAATGAGCAGTTCTTC. The whole variable domain, filled in from reference TRBV28 and TRBJ2-1, reads DVKVTQSSRYLVKRTGEKVFLECVQDMDHENMFWYRQDPGLGLRLIYFSYDVKMKEKGDIPEGYSVSREKKERFSLILESASTNQTSMYLCASSLITSGNNEQFFGPGTRLTVL.

Ten or more counts support this clonotype. The genes are TRBV7-2 and TRBJ2-5; D unclear. The CDR3 runs 13 residues. Trimming removed 2 bases at V and 5 bases at J, with 9 bases between. The V gene's germline CDR1 is SGHTA and CDR2 FQGNSA. CDR3 in DNA: TGTGCCAGCAGCTTAAGTCAGGTGGAGACCCAGTACTTC. Translation: CASSLSQVETQYF.

In its sample, this clonotype was seen many times. The V gene is TRBV20-1, the J gene TRBJ1-4; no firm D call. The CDR3 is made up of 13 amino acids. CDR1 is DFQATT and CDR2 is SNEGSKA in the germline V gene (reference sequence). Between the trimmed V and J ends, which lost 2 bases and 5 bases, there was a span of 9 bases. The CDR3 protein is CSARLEGNEKLFF. In nucleotides, the CDR3 is TGCAGTGCTAGATTGGAAGGGAATGAAAAACTGTTTTTT.

This clonotype was picked up many times. The V and J genes are TRBV20-1 and TRBJ2-3; maybe TRBD1 (6 bases). Trimming took off 3 bases at V and 4 bases at J, with 11 bases between the two ends. CDR3 length: 13 residues. Germline assignment: CDR1 DFQATT and CDR2 SNEGSKA (reference sequence). CDR3 sequence reads: CSARGAEADTQYF. CDR3 DNA: TGCAGTGCTAGGGGGGCAGAGGCAGATACGCAGTATTTT.

This clonotype was seen ten or more times. The chain employs TRBV10-3 and TRBJ2-7; D might be TRBD2 (6 bases). Trimming left V 3 bases short and J 3 bases short, with 12 bases between. Germline CDR1 ENHRY, CDR2 SYGVKD. The length of the CDR3 is 14 residues. The CDR3 DNA reads TGTGCCATCAGTGACCAGACTAGTTTCTACGAGCAGTACTTC. Amino acid sequence: CAISDQTSFYEQYF.

This clonotype appeared many times. The chain is built from TRBV28 and TRBJ1-5, with 10 nucleotides matching TRBD1. Germline CDR1 and CDR2: MDHEN and SYDVKM. Trimming cost V 2 bases and J 5 bases; bases outside gene matches: 6. The CDR3 has 16 residues. This CDR3 reads CASSLDGTGDYQPQHF. In nucleotides, the CDR3 is TGTGCCAGCAGTTTAGATGGGACAGGGGATTATCAGCCCCAGCATTTT.

This clonotype was observed at least ten times. This rearrangement joins TRBV20-1 to TRBJ2-5, with 7 bases matching TRBD1. Losses at the gene ends were 3 bases for V and 5 bases for J; bases not matched to a gene: 9. This CDR3 has 14 residues. From germline, CDR1 is DFQATT and CDR2 SNEGSKA (reference sequence). The CDR3 sequence: CSARRDSGPETQYF. DNA for the CDR3: TGCAGTGCTAGGAGGGACAGTGGGCCGGAGACCCAGTACTTC.

The table lists this clonotype with many counts. The chain combines TRBV5-1 with TRBJ1-6; no definite D call. The V gene lost 0 bases and the J gene lost 8 bases, with 6 bases spanning the gap. CDR3 length: 13 amino acids. The germline V gene has CDR1 SGHRS and CDR2 YFSETQ. The CDR3 region is CASSLERDSPLHF. The CDR3 bases are TGCGCCAGCAGCTTGGAAAGAGATTCACCCCTCCACTTT.

This clonotype has a count of ten or more. V and J are TRBV12-3 or TRBV12-4 and TRBJ1-2; no clear D gene. Trimming took 2 bases from V and 3 from J, leaving 4 bases between them. The CDR3 has 12 residues. The CDR3 region has the DNA TGTGCCAGCAGTTTACCGGACTATGGCTACACCTTC. This codes for CASSLPDYGYTF.

This clonotype occurred many times. The J gene is TRBJ2-1, the V gene TRBV10-3; TRBD2 aligns across 15 bases. From germline, CDR1 is ENHRY and CDR2 SYGVKD. V shed 9 bases, J shed 0 bases, and the junction held 9 bases outside the gene matches. This CDR3 has 18 amino acids. The CDR3 DNA reads as TGTGCCATAGCTCCGGGACTAGCGGGAGGATACTCCTACAATGAGCAGTTCTTC. Translation gives CAIAPGLAGGYSYNEQFF.

This clonotype appeared many times. The J gene is TRBJ2-7, the V gene TRBV7-2; 7 positions agree with TRBD2. V lost 4 bases, J lost 7 bases, and 10 bases stayed unmatched. The germline V gene has CDR1 SGHTA and CDR2 FQGNSA. The CDR3 sequence is 14 residues long. In DNA form, the CDR3 reads TGTGCCAGCAGCTCCCGAGGGTCGGGAGGTGAGCAGTACTTC. Protein: CASSSRGSGGEQYF. Variable domain in full (rest from reference TRBV7-2 and TRBJ2-7): GAGVSQSPSNKVTEKGKDVELRCDPISGHTALYWYRQSLGQGLEFLIYFQGNSAPDKSGLPSDRFSAERTGGSVSTLTIQRTQQEDSAVYLCASSSRGSGGEQYFGPGTRLTVT.

This clonotype was recorded at least ten times. The chain joins TRBV5-6 to TRBJ2-3; no clear D. Germline V CDR1 and CDR2: SGHDT, YYEEEE. The CDR3 is 14 amino acids. The V end was cut by 1 base, the J end by 7 bases, with 13 bases between. CDR3 region: CASSLPSIVNTQYF. Here the CDR3 DNA reads TGTGCCAGCAGCTTGCCCAGCATTGTGAATACGCAGTATTTT.

Ten or more counts support this clonotype. The chain carries TRBV4-2 and TRBJ1-6, with D unresolved. The CDR3 covers 15 residues. V was trimmed by 0 bases and J by 14 bases, leaving 17 bases between them. Per the germline V gene, CDR1 is LGHNA and CDR2 is YNFKEQ. The CDR3 region has the DNA TGTGCCAGCAGCCAAGACGCGGGGAAGGTTTATGCCCTCCACTTT. It is translated as CASSQDAGKVYALHF.

The sample holds many counts of this clonotype. Here the CDR3 reads CSARASTGVGTEAFF. The CDR3 DNA follows: TGCAGTGCCAGGGCATCTACAGGGGTAGGAACTGAAGCTTTCTTT. The chain links TRBV20-1 to TRBJ1-1; 7 positions agree with TRBD1. J was trimmed by 5 bases and V by 6 bases; bases with no gene match: 15. Germline values: CDR1 DFQATT, CDR2 SNEGSKA (reference sequence). This CDR3 contains 15 residues.

This clonotype was recorded at least ten times. The gene calls are TRBV7-6 and TRBJ1-3; D call uncertain. The V gene lost 5 bases and the J gene lost 0 bases, with 14 bases spanning the gap. The length of the CDR3 is 16 residues. Germline V gene data show CDR1 as SGHVS and CDR2 as FNYEAQ. The CDR3 protein is CASSRHEISSGNTIYF. As DNA, the CDR3 is TGTGCCAGCAGCCGCCACGAAATAAGCTCTGGAAACACCATATATTTT.

This clonotype occurred many times. The chain carries TRBV7-9 and TRBJ2-7; TRBD1 or TRBD2 may be the D gene (5 bases each). Germline V gene data show CDR1 as SEHNR and CDR2 as FQNEAQ (reference sequence). The CDR3 loop spans 13 amino acids. Trimming stripped 4 bases from V and 3 bases from J, with 10 bases between. CDR3: CASSSRDVYEQYF. CDR3 in DNA: TGTGCCAGCAGCTCCCGGGACGTCTACGAGCAGTACTTC. The complete variable domain, with remaining parts taken from reference TRBV7-9 and TRBJ2-7, reads DTGVSQNPRHKITKRGQNVTFRCDPISEHNRLYWYRQTLGQGPEFLTYFQNEAQLEKSRLLSDRFSAERPKGSFSTLEIQRTEQGDSAMYLCASSSRDVYEQYFGPGTRLTVT.